This T cell receptor beta chain was found in a study of low-dose radiotherapy and immunotherapy resistance in tumors. Across the study: Per fraction, Cohort 1 was given 0.5 Gy every 2 weeks, for a total of 6.5 Gy.

Germline V gene sequence: CDR1 ENHRY, CDR2 SYGVKD. Trimming took off 6 bases at V and 7 bases at J, with 22 bases between the two ends. This CDR3 region has 15 residues. Indicated time point: before trial treatment. Low-dose radiotherapy and low-dose cyclophosphamide, together with aspirin, ipilimumab and nivolumab, were given to donors. TRAV- and TRBV-specific primers, spanning alpha and beta chains, primed first-strand cDNA. With a V-primer adapter and a constant-region primer, TCRs were amplified for about 19 PCR cycles. Via MiXCR, TCRdb re-called the reads, giving one row per CDR3 protein. Of under 90,000 distinct CDR3 sequences listed, over 15% were seen once; the top ten hold less than 3.5%. This clonotype is a singleton in its sample.

The chain recombines TRBV10-3 with TRBJ2-7; TRBD2 might be the D (6 bases). The sequence was collected from a male donor with prostate cancer. The sample consisted of PBMCs, taken before treatment. CDR3 nucleotides: TGTGCCATCAGCGACGGGGGAAGCTCCTACAATGAGCAGTACTTC. This translates into CAISDGGSSYNEQYF.